The rows below give T cell receptor beta chains drawn from one sample of a study of shared clonotypes between healthy human individuals. The repertoire was sequenced with immunoSEQ multiplex PCR; TCRdb's copy has only in-frame clones and lacks some. The table records approximately 840,000 clones, 96% of them present only once. Sequenced input: naive CD8+ T cells sorted from blood. All receptors derive from a man in his thirties or forties in good health. Both conserved end residues are part of each CDR3. Fields, in order: clone size, J gene, D gene, V gene, CDR3 protein, CDR3 DNA. D genes are given only for firm matches. Clone size is stated in some rows and not others, as once, few, many or a class when expanded.

>-|TRBJ2-3|-|TRBV29-1
CSVEGIGDTQYF
TGCAGCGTTGAAGGCATTGGAGATACGCAGTATTTT
>once|TRBJ2-1|TRBD2|TRBV11-3
CASSPPGGTSGYNEQFF
TGTGCCAGCAGCCCACCCGGCGGGACTAGCGGGTACAATGAGCAGTTCTTC
>-|TRBJ2-2|TRBD2|TRBV7-3
CASSRLAGRNTGELFF
TGTGCCAGCAGCCGCCTAGCGGGGAGGAACACCGGGGAGCTGTTTTTT
>-|TRBJ2-3|-|TRBV7-9
CASSLATEPTDTQYF
TGTGCCAGCAGCTTAGCCACAGAGCCCACAGATACGCAGTATTTT
>-|TRBJ2-1|-|TRBV5-1
CASSLGRGGTAKKQFF
TGCGCCAGCAGCTTGGGACGTGGAGGGACCGCGAAGAAGCAGTTCTTC
>-|TRBJ2-6|-|TRBV29-1
CSVTGTGSGANVLTF
TGCAGCGTTACCGGGACGGGCTCTGGGGCCAACGTCCTGACTTTC
>-|TRBJ2-7|-|TRBV11-3
CASADGGYEQYF
TGTGCCAGCGCCGATGGGGGCTACGAGCAGTACTTC
>-|TRBJ2-7|-|TRBV4-1
CASSQGGYEQYF
TGCGCCAGCAGCCAAGGAGGCTACGAGCAGTACTTC
>once|TRBJ2-2|-|TRBV4-1
CASSQGRGAYGELFF
TGCGCCAGCAGCCAAGGGCGGGGAGCGTACGGGGAGCTGTTTTTT
>-|TRBJ2-7|TRBD1|TRBV4-1
CASSQGTGSSDEQYF
TGCGCCAGCAGCCAAGGGACAGGGAGTTCCGACGAGCAGTACTTC
>-|TRBJ2-1|TRBD2|TRBV28
CASSLGTRYNEQFF
TGTGCCAGCAGTTTAGGGACTAGGTACAATGAGCAGTTCTTC
>-|TRBJ2-7|-|TRBV27
CASSFDPLYEQYF
TGTGCCAGCAGTTTTGACCCCTTATACGAGCAGTACTTC
>-|TRBJ2-1|-|TRBV7-8
CASISGQTAFDEQFF
TGTGCCAGCATATCAGGGCAGACGGCATTCGATGAGCAGTTCTTC
>-|TRBJ2-5|-|TRBV7-9
CASSQYYQETQYF
TGTGCCAGCAGCCAATACTACCAAGAGACCCAGTACTTC
>-|TRBJ2-7|TRBD2|TRBV7-2
CASSTGLAGVYEQYF
TGTGCCAGCAGCACGGGACTAGCGGGAGTTTACGAGCAGTACTTC
>-|TRBJ2-1|-|TRBV11-3
CASSSEGVGEQFF
TGTGCCAGCAGCTCGGAGGGAGTCGGTGAGCAGTTCTTC
>-|TRBJ2-7|-|TRBV2
CASSGSGEGYEQYF
TGTGCCAGCAGTGGTTCGGGAGAGGGGTACGAGCAGTACTTC
>-|TRBJ2-2|-|TRBV6-5
CASSSTFTRFTGELFF
TGTGCCAGCAGTTCGACATTTACTAGGTTCACCGGGGAGCTGTTTTTT
>-|TRBJ2-7|-|TRBV7-9
CAEEEDSYEQYF
TGTGCCGAAGAGGAGGACAGCTACGAGCAGTACTTC
>-|TRBJ2-5|TRBD1|TRBV28
CASSLRDRGQETQYF
TGTGCCAGCAGTTTGCGGGACAGGGGTCAAGAGACCCAGTACTTC
>-|TRBJ2-1|-|TRBV11-2
CASSLNYNEQFF
TGTGCCAGCAGCCTTAATTACAATGAGCAGTTCTTC
>-|TRBJ2-1|-|TRBV7-8
CASSTMVYNEQFF
TGTGCCAGCAGCACGATGGTGTACAATGAGCAGTTCTTC
>few|TRBJ2-7|TRBD2|TRBV10-3
CAISLAGTSGSYEQYF
TGTGCCATCAGCTTAGCCGGGACTAGCGGGAGTTACGAGCAGTACTTC
>once|TRBJ2-1|TRBD2|TRBV7-2
CASSPGLAQFF
TGTGCCAGCAGCCCGGGACTAGCGCAGTTCTTC
>once|TRBJ2-7|-|TRBV14
CASSQQGSYEQYF
TGTGCCAGCAGCCAACAGGGTTCCTACGAGCAGTACTTC
>-|TRBJ2-5|-|TRBV29-1
CSVEKSQNQETQYF
TGCAGCGTTGAAAAGTCTCAGAATCAAGAGACCCAGTACTTC
>-|TRBJ2-6|-|TRBV14
CASSLVSANVLTF
TGTGCCAGCAGCCTAGTCTCGGCCAACGTCCTGACTTTC
>once|TRBJ2-1|TRBD1|TRBV5-1
CASSWAPGQVDNEQFF
TGCGCCAGCAGCTGGGCTCCGGGACAGGTGGACAATGAGCAGTTCTTC
>-|TRBJ2-3|TRBD1|TRBV27
CASSADRGVLTDTQYF
TGTGCCAGCAGTGCGGACAGGGGGGTACTCACAGATACGCAGTATTTT
>-|TRBJ2-7|-|TRBV5-6
CASSFGSSYEQYF
TGTGCCAGCAGCTTTGGGAGCTCCTACGAGCAGTACTTC
>-|TRBJ2-3|-|TRBV6-5
CASSYLADRRQDICF
TGTGCCAGCAGTTACCTAGCGGACAGGCGCCAGGACATTTGCTTT
>-|TRBJ1-5|-|TRBV4-1
CASSWVVGNQPQHF
TGCGCCAGCAGCTGGGTGGTGGGCAATCAGCCCCAGCATTTT
>-|TRBJ2-3|-|TRBV6-6
CASSYSPASRTDTQYF
TGTGCCAGCAGTTACTCCCCAGCCTCGAGGACAGATACGCAGTATTTT
>-|TRBJ2-2|TRBD2|TRBV19
CATFLAGGGTGELFF
TGTGCCACCTTCCTAGCGGGAGGCGGCACCGGGGAGCTGTTTTTT
>-|TRBJ1-2|-|TRBV5-5
CASSLGEGHGVDYGYTF
TGTGCCAGCAGCTTGGGTGAAGGGCACGGAGTCGACTATGGCTACACCTTC
>-|TRBJ2-7|TRBD1|TRBV29-1
CSAEDRGTYEQYF
TGCAGCGCTGAGGACAGGGGGACCTACGAGCAGTACTTC
>-|TRBJ1-1|-|TRBV30
CAWSVLHPGSTEAFF
TGTGCCTGGAGTGTCCTCCACCCAGGGAGTACTGAAGCTTTCTTT
>-|TRBJ2-3|-|TRBV10-3
CAISERTLRGGMDTQYF
TGTGCCATCAGTGAAAGAACCCTCAGGGGAGGAATGGATACGCAGTATTTT
>-|TRBJ2-7|TRBD2|TRBV7-2
CASSLWTSGRFTSYEQYF
TGTGCCAGCAGCTTATGGACTAGCGGGAGGTTTACCTCCTACGAGCAGTACTTC
>-|TRBJ2-1|TRBD2|TRBV7-9
CASSPGLAGIDEQFF
TGTGCCAGCAGCCCAGGACTAGCGGGAATCGATGAGCAGTTCTTC
>-|TRBJ2-1|-|TRBV27
CASSLTVTGTPIEQFF
TGTGCCAGCAGCCTTACGGTAACCGGGACCCCAATTGAGCAGTTCTTC
>-|TRBJ2-7|-|TRBV11-2
CASSLIVDEQYF
TGTGCCAGCAGCTTAATAGTGGACGAGCAGTACTTC
>few|TRBJ2-1|TRBD2|TRBV29-1
CSVDELAGVNEQFF
TGCAGCGTCGACGAACTAGCGGGAGTGAATGAGCAGTTCTTC
>-|TRBJ2-7|-|TRBV2
CASSGPMGAYEQYF
TGTGCCAGCAGTGGGCCCATGGGAGCCTACGAGCAGTACTTC
>-|TRBJ1-5|TRBD1|TRBV7-9
CASSSTGDAQPQHF
TGTGCCAGCAGCTCTACAGGGGATGCTCAGCCCCAGCATTTT
>-|TRBJ2-1|TRBD2|TRBV5-6
CASSLRLAGGQVYNEQFF
TGTGCCAGCAGCTTGCGGTTAGCGGGAGGGCAAGTTTACAATGAGCAGTTCTTC
>-|TRBJ2-1|TRBD1|TRBV11-1
CASSLTDRGSYNEQFF
TGTGCCAGCAGCTTAACTGACAGGGGGTCCTACAATGAGCAGTTCTTC
>-|TRBJ2-1|TRBD2|TRBV6-6
CASSRSGENYNEQFF
TGTGCCAGCAGCCGGAGCGGGGAAAACTACAATGAGCAGTTCTTC
>-|TRBJ1-1|TRBD1|TRBV4-1
CASSPPPGQRRTEAFF
TGCGCCAGCAGCCCTCCCCCGGGACAGAGAAGGACTGAAGCTTTCTTT